Each of the 30 T cell receptor beta chains below was sequenced from the same sample in a study of kidney transplant recipient with SARS-CoV-2 infection. One entry per CDR3 protein, called by TCRdb with MiXCR from the reads. Of about 240,000 distinct CDR3 sequences listed, under 35% were seen once; the top ten hold nearly 7.5%. Sequences were derived from a blood sample, sampled at baseline and on roughly day 120 from a kidney transplant recipient. Receptor source: a young adult male patient who had COVID-19 and was a kidney transplant recipient. Some of the T cells might come from the graft donor.

The sample holds a few counts of this clonotype. This chain uses TRBV29-1 with TRBJ2-3; 7 bases agree with TRBD2. The trim removed 4 bases at V and 2 bases at J, leaving 6 bases unmatched. The germline V gene has CDR1 SQVTM and CDR2 ANQGSEA. The CDR3 runs to 14 residues. The CDR3 nucleotides are TGCAGCGTTGGGCCCGGGACTAACACAGATACGCAGTATTTT. Its protein product is CSVGPGTNTDTQYF.

This clonotype was picked up many times. CDR3 residues: CASSLVRTGELFF. CDR3 bases: TGTGCCAGCAGCTTAGTTCGAACCGGGGAGCTGTTTTTT. The genes are TRBV7-2 and TRBJ2-2; D remains ambiguous. From germline, CDR1 is SGHTA and CDR2 FQGNSA. Between the trimmed V and J ends, which lost 1 base and 5 bases, there was a span of 5 bases. The CDR3 extends over 13 amino acids.

On this clonotype: A clone one base away is much larger, so this may be a read error. The chain carries TRBV23-1 and TRBJ2-7; D perhaps matches TRBD2 (6 bases). TRBV23-1 falls under the ORF class, with uncertain function. This CDR3 region has 14 residues. The V gene lost 8 bases and the J gene lost 7 bases, with 21 bases spanning the gap. The DNA of the CDR3 is TGCGCCAGCGTTCTAGGGGACTCCGAGGGGGAGCAGTACTTC. Its protein product is CASVLGDSEGEQYF.

About this clonotype itself: Being one base from a much bigger clone, this may be a read error. Written as DNA, the CDR3 is TGTGCCAGCAGTTACGACGGGAACTCCTCCTACGAGCAGTACTTC. Translation: CASSYDGNSSYEQYF. The rearrangement joins TRBV6-2 or TRBV6-3 to TRBJ2-7, with D possibly matching TRBD2 (5 bases). Germline V CDR1 and CDR2: MNHEY, SVGEGT. The CDR3 extends over 15 amino acids. V was cut by 2 bases and J by 0 bases, with 11 bases left in between.

This clonotype was counted many times. V usage is TRBV20-1 and J usage is TRBJ1-1; tentatively, D is TRBD1 (5 bases). This CDR3 spans 12 amino acids. The V gene lost 5 bases and the J gene lost 4 bases, with 11 bases spanning the gap. The germline V gene encodes CDR1 DFQATT and CDR2 SNEGSKA (reference sequence). CDR3 nucleotide sequence: TGCAGTGCTGGGGGTCGCGGCACTGAAGCTTTCTTT. Its translation: CSAGGRGTEAFF.

This clonotype was counted at least ten times. The rearrangement uses TRBV28 and TRBJ1-5; D ambiguous. The CDR3 totals 12 residues. Trimming removed 8 bases at V and 1 base at J, with 6 bases between. CDR1 and CDR2 from the germline V gene are MDHEN and SYDVKM. The CDR3 sequence is CASDGSNQPQHF. The CDR3 nucleotides read TGTGCCAGCGACGGAAGCAATCAGCCCCAGCATTTT.

This clonotype showed up many times. In nucleotides, the CDR3 is TGTGCCTGGACGATACAGCGTTATAGAAAGACCTATGGCTACACCTTC. Translating gives CAWTIQRYRKTYGYTF. This chain joins TRBV30 and TRBJ1-2, with D hard to call. The ends were cut back, 4 bases at V and 4 bases at J, with 22 bases in the middle. CDR1 GTSNPN and CDR2 SVGIG come from the germline V gene (reference sequence). This CDR3 has 16 residues. The whole variable domain, filled in from reference TRBV30 and TRBJ1-2, reads SQTIHQWPATLVQPVGSPLSLECTVEGTSNPNLYWYRQAAGRGLQLLFYSVGIGQISSEVPQNLSASRPQDRQFILSSKKLLLSDSGFYLCAWTIQRYRKTYGYTFGSGTRLTVV.

V usage is TRBV5-1 and J usage is TRBJ1-6, with TRBD1 identical over 10 bases. Per germline, CDR1 SGHRS and CDR2 YFSETQ. V lost 3 bases to trimming and J lost 9 bases; unmatched junction nucleotides: 6. The CDR3 has 15 residues. The CDR3 reads CASSYGQGGGSPLHF. As DNA, the CDR3 is TGCGCCAGCAGCTACGGACAGGGGGGGGGTTCACCCCTCCACTTT.

On this clonotype: A read error may be the cause here, since a much bigger clone is one base away. Here the CDR3 reads CAWSLTGGLTGCTF. CDR3 DNA sequence: TGTGCCTGGAGTCTCACAGGGGGCCTTACTGGCTGCACCTTC. This chain connects TRBV30 to TRBJ1-2; 9 bases match TRBD1. In germline, CDR1 is GTSNPN, CDR2 SVGIG (reference sequence). This CDR3 is built from 14 residues. The full variable domain, completed using reference TRBV30 and TRBJ1-2, is SQTIHQWPATLVQPVGSPLSLECTVEGTSNPNLYWYRQAAGRGLQLLFYSVGIGQISSEVPQNLSASRPQDRQFILSSKKLLLSDSGFYLCAWSLTGGLTGCTFGSGTRLTVV.

V gene TRBV21-1 combines with J gene TRBJ1-5; the table's D call, TRBD1, has no DNA check behind it. TRBV21-1 counts as a pseudogene. This CDR3 spans 15 amino acids. CDR3 residues: CGSSRRDGSYQPQHF. The DNA of the CDR3 is TGTGGCAGCAGCCGACGGGACGGTAGCTACCAGCCCCAGCATTTT.

At least ten counts were recorded for this clonotype. This rearrangement joins TRBV30 to TRBJ2-3, with D unresolved. V lost 0 bases and J 5 bases, leaving 3 bases between the germline ends. The CDR3 runs to 11 residues. In germline, CDR1 is GTSNPN, CDR2 SVGIG (reference sequence). The CDR3 reads CAWSVLDTQYF. The CDR3 DNA reads TGTGCCTGGAGTGTACTAGATACGCAGTATTTT.

As for this clonotype: A much larger clone sits a single nucleotide away, making a read error possible. This chain joins TRBV5-1 and TRBJ1-2; D is undetermined. Germline assignment: CDR1 SGHRS and CDR2 YFSETQ. The CDR3 totals 16 residues. V lost 7 bases, J lost 4 bases, and 23 bases lay in between. CDR3 protein: CASLEGSVRRTYGYTF. Written as DNA, the CDR3 is TGCGCCAGCTTAGAGGGATCGGTTCGAAGGACCTATGGCTACACCTTC.

This clonotype was seen a few times. The chain joins TRBV6-2 or TRBV6-3 to TRBJ1-1, with no clear D. Germline CDR1 MNHEY, CDR2 SVGEGT. The CDR3 is 16 amino acids. V shed 0 bases and J shed 2 bases, with 13 bases lying between them. The CDR3 here is CASSYSQENKNTEAFF. CDR3 sequence (DNA): TGTGCCAGCAGTTACTCCCAGGAGAACAAAAACACTGAAGCTTTCTTT.

In regard to this clonotype: This likely came from a read error, as a far larger clone is one base away. This chain connects TRBV6-1 to TRBJ2-1, with a weak D call TRBD1 (6 bases). From germline, CDR1 is MNHNS and CDR2 SASEGT. V lost 8 bases and J lost 6, with 14 bases in between. CDR3 length: 13 residues. The CDR3 DNA sequence: TGTGCCAGCGGTCCTCAGGGGAGCAATGAGCAGTTCTTC. Translated: CASGPQGSNEQFF.

This clonotype was seen repeatedly, ten times or more. The chain combines TRBV12-3 or TRBV12-4 with TRBJ2-3; 15 positions agree with TRBD2. This CDR3 region has 18 residues. After removal of 4 bases from V and 3 bases from J, the junction contained 8 bases not matched to a gene. The CDR3 coding sequence is TGTGCCAGCAGTTATGGACTAGCGGGGGGGCGGGTGACAGATACGCAGTATTTT. Translated: CASSYGLAGGRVTDTQYF.

This clonotype was seen only a few times. Germline is not matched at one junction end, which may reflect a read error. This rearrangement joins TRBV20-1 to TRBJ1-4, with D unclear. The CDR3 sequence is 11 residues long. Per germline, CDR1 DFQATT and CDR2 SNEGSKA (reference sequence). The CDR3 DNA is TGCAGTGCTTCTGTCAGCGGGCTCTGGATTTTT. Translated: CSASVSGLWIF.

This clonotype was counted ten times or more. The chain employs TRBV12-3 or TRBV12-4 and TRBJ1-4; D is possibly TRBD1 (5 bases). V was clipped by 8 bases and J by 6 bases, with 7 bases between them. The CDR3 has 11 amino acids. The CDR3 DNA sequence: TGTGCCAGCGGGGGTGATGAAAAACTGTTTTTT. It yields the protein CASGGDEKLFF.

This clonotype was detected a few times. This chain connects TRBV7-8 to TRBJ2-1; D is possibly TRBD1 (7 bases). Germline CDR1 reads SGHVS; CDR2 reads FQNEAQ. The CDR3 length is 17 residues. Trimming pared 5 bases from V and 5 bases from J, leaving 22 bases between. This chain's CDR3 is CASSPSADGTVDNEQFF. In DNA, the CDR3 is TGTGCCAGCAGCCCTAGCGCCGATGGGACAGTGGACAATGAGCAGTTCTTC.

Many counts were recorded for this clonotype. The chain is built from TRBV6-2 or TRBV6-3 and TRBJ1-5; a possible D gene is TRBD1 (5 bases). Germline CDR1 and CDR2: MNHEY and SVGEGT. The CDR3 is 14 amino acids. Trimming took off 6 bases at V and 7 bases at J, with 16 bases between the two ends. CDR3 DNA: TGTGCCAGCAGAGAGACGGGGGTGGTCCAGCCCCAGCATTTT. Protein: CASRETGVVQPQHF.

With respect to this clonotype: It is likely a read error: a sequence one base away is far more abundant. The chain has TRBV15 and TRBJ1-1, with 9 bases lining up with TRBD1. The DNA end lines up better with TRBJ1-6; the J call may be wrong. The length of the CDR3 is 14 residues. CDR1 LNHNV and CDR2 YYDKDF come from the germline V gene (reference sequence). CDR3 residues: CATKQGAHNSPLHF. The CDR3 coding sequence is TGTGCCACTAAACAGGGGGCCCATAATTCACCCCTCCACTTT.

Details on this clonotype: A read error may be the cause here, since a much bigger clone is one base away. The V gene is TRBV7-8, the J gene TRBJ1-2; D is uncertain. From germline, CDR1 is SGHVS and CDR2 FQNEAQ. CDR3 size: 17 residues. CDR3 bases: TGTGCCAGCAGCAGTCATGAGTTTACCCGAAAGACCTATGGCTCCACCTTC. Protein sequence: CASSSHEFTRKTYGSTF. The full variable domain, rest sourced from reference TRBV7-8 and TRBJ1-2, is GAGVSQSPRYKVAKRGQDVALRCDPISGHVSLFWYQQALGQGPEFLTYFQNEAQLDKSGLPSDRFFAERPEGSVSTLKIQRTQQEDSAVYLCASSSHEFTRKTYGSTFGSGTRLTVV.

Ten or more counts support this clonotype. CDR3 region: CSAMGQGVGEQYF. The CDR3 nucleotides are TGCAGTGCCATGGGACAGGGAGTTGGCGAGCAGTACTTC. The chain recombines TRBV20-1 with TRBJ2-7; 9 positions agree with TRBD1. This CDR3 spans 13 amino acids. J gave up 6 bases and V 6 bases, and 9 bases lay outside the gene matches. Germline CDR1 reads DFQATT; CDR2 reads SNEGSKA (reference sequence).

With regard to this clonotype: Possible read error: a much larger clone is one base away. The V gene is TRBV6-5, the J gene TRBJ2-7; a possible D gene is TRBD1 (7 bases). Germline V lookup: CDR1 MNHEY, CDR2 SVGAGI. The CDR3 runs to 14 residues. Trimming took 2 bases from V and 4 from J, leaving 12 bases between them. CDR3 sequence: CASSYRAGGYEQYF. In DNA form, the CDR3 reads TGTGCCAGCAGTTACAGGGCAGGGGGGTACGAGCAGTACTTC.

This clonotype was seen repeatedly, ten times or more. The chain couples TRBV6-6 to TRBJ1-2; D not resolved. The ends were cut back, 5 bases at V and 4 bases at J, with 23 bases in the middle. The CDR3 length is 17 residues. The germline gives CDR1 MNHNY, CDR2 SVGAGI (reference sequence). The CDR3 reads CASSGPLGGRKTYGYTF. CDR3 DNA sequence: TGTGCCAGCAGTGGTCCATTAGGTGGGAGAAAGACCTATGGCTACACCTTC.

As regards this clonotype: Just one base apart from a much larger clone, this may be a read error. The genes are TRBV28 and TRBJ2-7; 10 bases are shared with TRBD1. CDR3 length: 14 amino acids. Germline V CDR1 and CDR2: MDHEN, SYDVKM. CDR3 DNA sequence: TGTGCCAGCACTACTGGGACAGGGGTTTACGAGCGGTACTTC. Protein sequence: CASTTGTGVYERYF.

In this sample, this clonotype turned up many times. This rearrangement joins TRBV11-1 to TRBJ1-6, with TRBD1 matching 9 bases. Trimming removed 4 bases from V and 7 bases from J; junction bases left unmatched: 5. Germline CDR1 reads SGHAT; CDR2 reads FQDESV (reference sequence). The CDR3 spans 15 residues. The DNA of the CDR3 is TGTGCCAGCAGCTATGGACAGGGGAGCAATTCACCCCTCCACTTT. Translation gives CASSYGQGSNSPLHF.

Points on this clonotype: A much larger clonotype is one base distant, so this may be a read error. The chain uses TRBV6-2 or TRBV6-3 and TRBJ1-2, with D unresolved. Per germline, CDR1 MNHEY and CDR2 SVGEGT. The CDR3 is 17 amino acids. The CDR3 here is CASSWELCIGKTYGCTF. CDR3 nucleotide sequence: TGTGCCAGCAGTTGGGAACTCTGCATCGGAAAGACCTATGGCTGCACCTTC.

Comments on this clonotype: A much larger clone lies a single base off, so this may be a read error. This chain connects TRBV4-1 to TRBJ2-2, with 8 bases that match TRBD1. The CDR3 spans 17 residues. The germline V gene has CDR1 MGHRA and CDR2 YSYEKL. The CDR3 spells CASSLTPGQGKTGEPFF. CDR3 DNA: TGCGCCAGCAGCCTAACGCCAGGACAGGGAAAAACCGGGGAGCCGTTTTTT.

This clonotype was detected ten times or more. The gene calls are TRBV20-1 and TRBJ2-2, with D possibly matching TRBD2 (5 bases). V shed 6 bases and J shed 1 base, with 15 bases lying between them. Germline CDR1 and CDR2: DFQATT and SNEGSKA (reference sequence). There are 15 residues in the CDR3. CDR3 residues: CSALRAALNTGELFF. The CDR3 DNA reads as TGCAGTGCGCTGCGGGCGGCACTGAACACCGGGGAGCTGTTTTTT.

This clonotype has a count of ten or more. The V and J genes are TRBV3-1 and TRBJ1-2; D not resolved. Germline V lookup: CDR1 LGHDT, CDR2 YNNKEL (reference sequence). This CDR3 is built from 17 residues. Trimming pared 3 bases from V and 4 bases from J, leaving 21 bases between. As DNA, the CDR3 is TGTGCCAGCAGCCAGCGCCCCACCCTTCGAAAGACCTATGGCTACACCTTC. Protein: CASSQRPTLRKTYGYTF.